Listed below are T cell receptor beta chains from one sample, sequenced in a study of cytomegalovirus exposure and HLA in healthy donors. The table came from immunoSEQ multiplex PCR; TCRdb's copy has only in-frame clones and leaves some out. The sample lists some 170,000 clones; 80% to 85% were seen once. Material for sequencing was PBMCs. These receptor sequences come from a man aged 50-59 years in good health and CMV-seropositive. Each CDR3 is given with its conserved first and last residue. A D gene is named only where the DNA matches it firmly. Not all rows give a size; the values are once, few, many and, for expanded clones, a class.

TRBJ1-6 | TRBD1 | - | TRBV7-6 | TGTGCCAGCAGCGCCCGGGACAGGGGTTCACCCCTCCACTTT | CASSARDRGSPLHF
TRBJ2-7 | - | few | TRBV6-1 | TGTGCCAGCAGTCCGAGCGGGCCCTACGAGCAGTACTTC | CASSPSGPYEQYF
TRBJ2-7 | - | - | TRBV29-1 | TGCAGCGTTGTCGTTAACTACGAGCAGTACTTC | CSVVVNYEQYF
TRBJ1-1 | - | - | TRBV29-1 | TGCAGCGTTGACGGGGCTTTCTTT | CSVDGAFF
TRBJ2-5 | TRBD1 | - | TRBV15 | TGTGCCACCAGCAGTCTCCCGGGACAGCCGTACCAAGAGACCCAGTACTTC | CATSSLPGQPYQETQYF
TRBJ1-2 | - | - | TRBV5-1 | TGCGCCAGCAGCTTGAACCCAAGCAACTATGGCTACACCTTC | CASSLNPSNYGYTF
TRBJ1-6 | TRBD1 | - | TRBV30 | TGTGCCGCCGGGACAGGGCAATCACCCCTCCACTTT | CAAGTGQSPLHF
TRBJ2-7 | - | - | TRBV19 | TGTGCCAGTAGTACTCCCCGTGGAGAGGGTCGGTACGAGCAGTACTTC | CASSTPRGEGRYEQYF
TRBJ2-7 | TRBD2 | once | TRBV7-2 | TGTGCCAGCAGCCCCACTAGCGGGTCTTCTTACGAGCAGTACTTC | CASSPTSGSSYEQYF
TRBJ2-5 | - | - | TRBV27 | TGTGCCAGCAGTTTAGAGACCACAGGGACCCAGTACTTC | CASSLETTGTQYF
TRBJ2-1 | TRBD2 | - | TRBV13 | TGTGCCAGCAGCTTACGGAGCGGGGGGGCCGGCAATGAGCAGTTCTTC | CASSLRSGGAGNEQFF
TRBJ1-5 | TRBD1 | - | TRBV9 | TGTGCCAGCAGCGAGACAGGGGGCGCGGGACAGCCCCAGCATTTT | CASSETGGAGQPQHF
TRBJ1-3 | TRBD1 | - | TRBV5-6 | TGTGCCAGCAGCGACCGGACAGGGGGTATTGGAAACACCATATATTTT | CASSDRTGGIGNTIYF
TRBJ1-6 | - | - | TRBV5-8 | TGTGCCAGCACCCCAGGAGCGGGGCTGAATTCACCCCTCCACTTT | CASTPGAGLNSPLHF
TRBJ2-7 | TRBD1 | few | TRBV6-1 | TGTGCCAGCAGTGTTTTAGACAGGGACCCCTACGAGCAGTACTTC | CASSVLDRDPYEQYF
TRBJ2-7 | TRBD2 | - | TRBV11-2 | TGTGCCAGCAGCTTAGGACTAGCGGGAGACAACGAGCAGTACTTC | CASSLGLAGDNEQYF
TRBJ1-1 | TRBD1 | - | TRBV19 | TGTGCCAGTATTGGCCAGGGGGCACAAGCTTTCTTT | CASIGQGAQAFF
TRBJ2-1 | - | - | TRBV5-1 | TGCGCCAGCAGCCCTGCTACTTCCTTCTACAATGAGCAGTTCTTC | CASSPATSFYNEQFF
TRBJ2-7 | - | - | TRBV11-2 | TGTGCCAGCAGCTTCGACGACAGGTACGAGCAGTACTTC | CASSFDDRYEQYF
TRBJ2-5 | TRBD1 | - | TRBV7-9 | TGTGCCAGCAGCCCCCTGGCAGGGGGCGAGGAGACCCAGTACTTC | CASSPLAGGEETQYF
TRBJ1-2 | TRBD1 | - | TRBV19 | TGTGCCAGTAGTATTTCCGGGACAGGTGACTATGGCTACACCTTC | CASSISGTGDYGYTF
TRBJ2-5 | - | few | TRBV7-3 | TGTGCCAGCAGCGAGGGGGGGGAGCGCGAGACCCAGTACTTC | CASSEGGERETQYF
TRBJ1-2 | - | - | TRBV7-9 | TGTGCCAGCAGCTTGGGGGGATCCTATGGCTACACCTTC | CASSLGGSYGYTF
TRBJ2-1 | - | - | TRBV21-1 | TGTGCCAGCAACGGACCTCGGACAGATTCCTACAATGAGCAGTTCTTC | CASNGPRTDSYNEQFF
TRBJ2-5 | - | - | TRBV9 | TGTGCCAGCAGCAGAGAAGGGCAGGGGGAGACCCAGTACTTC | CASSREGQGETQYF
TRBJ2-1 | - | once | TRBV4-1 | TGCGCCAGCAGCCAAGAAAGGAGTTTGTACAATGAGCAGTTCTTC | CASSQERSLYNEQFF
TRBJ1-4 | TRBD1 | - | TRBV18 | TGTGCCAGCTCACCGGCATATGGACAGGGACAACCTAATGAAAAACTGTTTTTT | CASSPAYGQGQPNEKLFF
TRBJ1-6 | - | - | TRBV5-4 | TGTGCCAGCAGCTTCACAGCTCTAAGCTCCTATAATTCACCCCTCCACTTT | CASSFTALSSYNSPLHF
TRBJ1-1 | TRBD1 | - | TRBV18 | TGTGCCAGCTCATCTTGGGACAGGGGGATGACTGAAGCTTTCTTT | CASSSWDRGMTEAFF
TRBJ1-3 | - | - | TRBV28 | TGTGCCAGCAACAGGGAGACCCACTCTGGAAACACCATATATTTT | CASNRETHSGNTIYF
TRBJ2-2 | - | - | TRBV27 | TGTGCCAGCAGTCCGGGAGCTAACACCGGGGAGCTGTTTTTT | CASSPGANTGELFF
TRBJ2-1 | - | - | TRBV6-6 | TGTGCCAGCAAGATACTAGACAATGAGCAGTTCTTC | CASKILDNEQFF
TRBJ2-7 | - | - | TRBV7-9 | TGTGCCAGCAGCCCCGGTCTTGGTCGGGAGAAGAAGGTAAACCACGAGCAGTACTTC | CASSPGLGREKKVNHEQYF
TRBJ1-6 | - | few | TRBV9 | TGTGCCAGCAGGGACAGCTTTATTAATTCACCCCTCCACTTT | CASRDSFINSPLHF
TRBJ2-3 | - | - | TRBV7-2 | TGTGCCAGCAGTCGGGGGGCCGCAGATACGCAGTATTTT | CASSRGAADTQYF
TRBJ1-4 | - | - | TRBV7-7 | TGTGCCAGCAGCTTAGCGGCGGGTTATGAAAAACTGTTTTTT | CASSLAAGYEKLFF
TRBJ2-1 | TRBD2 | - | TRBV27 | TGTGCCAGCCTCCCGGCCAGCGGGAGACGCTACAATGAGCAGTTCTTC | CASLPASGRRYNEQFF
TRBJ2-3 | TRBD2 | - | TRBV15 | TGTGCCACCCGGTCCCGGGAGGGCCGAGGCACAGATACGCAGTATTTT | CATRSREGRGTDTQYF
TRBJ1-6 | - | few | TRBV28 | TGTGCCAGCGGGGTGGAGGGCTACAATTCACCCCTCCACTTT | CASGVEGYNSPLHF
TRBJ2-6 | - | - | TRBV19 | TGTGCCAGTAGTTACGGTCAGGGCTATCTCTCTGGGGCCAACGTCCTGACTTTC | CASSYGQGYLSGANVLTF
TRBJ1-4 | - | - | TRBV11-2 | TGTGCCAGCAGCTTATCACAGGGAATACAGGAAAAACTGTTTTTT | CASSLSQGIQEKLFF
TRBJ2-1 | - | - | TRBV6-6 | TGTGCCAGCACTCCCCCCGGGGGAGGCCAAAAAGATGAGCAGTTCTTC | CASTPPGGGQKDEQFF
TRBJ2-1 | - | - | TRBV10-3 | TGTGCCATCAGTGAGGTGGGAGACTACAATGAGCAGTTCTTC | CAISEVGDYNEQFF
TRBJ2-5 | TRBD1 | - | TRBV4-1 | TGCGCCAGCAGCCAAGATACAGGGGGAGAGACCCAGTACTTC | CASSQDTGGETQYF
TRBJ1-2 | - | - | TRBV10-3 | TGTGCCATCAGTGACAACAGAGCAAACTATGGCTACACCTTC | CAISDNRANYGYTF